The 21 T cell receptor beta chains below all came from one sample that was sequenced in a study of OX40 agonist ivuxolimab in advanced cancers. Clones were read by immunoSEQ multiplex PCR, and TCRdb kept only the in-frame ones, dropping some. The sample comprises around 75,000 clones, under 90% of which are singletons, and more than 2.5% rests with the top ten. This specimen consisted of CD4+ or CD8+ T cells sorted from blood, obtained in a trial of the OX40 agonist ivuxolimab. The source is an adult with an advanced solid tumor such as melanoma, head and neck, liver or kidney cancer.

The gene calls are TRBV28 and TRBJ2-7; no definite D call. The CDR3 loop spans 14 amino acids. Trimming took off 6 bases at V and 1 base at J, with 13 bases between the two ends. Germline CDR1 reads MDHEN; CDR2 reads SYDVKM. The CDR3 sequence is CASRPPGNSYEQYF. CDR3 bases: TGTGCCAGCAGACCGCCAGGAAATTCCTACGAGCAGTACTTC.

This clone has just one count. The rearrangement uses TRBV11-2 and TRBJ2-7, with TRBD2 matching 9 bases. Per the germline V gene, CDR1 is SGHAT and CDR2 is FQNNGV. V dropped 1 base and J dropped 3; count of bases not matched to a gene: 4. CDR3 length: 15 amino acids. CDR3 protein: CASSLGLAGLYEQYF. The CDR3 nucleotides are TGTGCCAGCAGCTTAGGTCTAGCGGGACTCTACGAGCAGTACTTC.

V gene TRBV12-5 combines with J gene TRBJ2-5; 11 bases map to TRBD1. The germline gives CDR1 LGHNT, CDR2 FRNRAP. The length of the CDR3 is 15 residues. V gave up 6 bases and J gave up 5 bases; unmatched junction bases: 8. The CDR3 nucleotides are TGTGCTAGTGGGAAAAGGACAGGGGGCGTCGAGACCCAGTACTTC. Its protein is CASGKRTGGVETQYF.

The rearrangement joins TRBV6-4 to TRBJ1-3, with 7 bases that match TRBD1. In germline, CDR1 is MRHNA, CDR2 SNTAGT. This CDR3 contains 18 residues. The J segment lost 2 bases and the V segment lost 4 bases, leaving 14 bases of the junction unmatched. CDR3 in amino acids: CASSATPGGGRAGNTIYF. The CDR3 DNA follows: TGTGCCAGCAGTGCCACCCCAGGGGGGGGCCGCGCTGGAAACACCATATATTTT.

In this sample, this clone turned up once. V is TRBV5-1 and J is TRBJ2-3; possible D gene TRBD2, 6 bases. The V gene lost 4 bases and the J gene lost 3 bases, with 15 bases spanning the gap. The length of the CDR3 is 15 residues. Germline lookup yields CDR1 SGHRS and CDR2 YFSETQ. CDR3 sequence (DNA): TGCGCCAGCAGCACGACCACTGCGGGGACAGATACGCAGTATTTT. Residues: CASSTTTAGTDTQYF. The whole variable domain, filled in from reference TRBV5-1 and TRBJ2-3, reads KAGVTQTPRYLIKTRGQQVTLSCSPISGHRSVSWYQQTPGQGLQFLFEYFSETQRNKGNFPGRFSGRQFSNSRSEMNVSTLELGDSALYLCASSTTTAGTDTQYFGPGTRLTVL.

The rearrangement links TRBV6-6 to TRBJ1-1; 9 bases match TRBD1. Germline V CDR1 and CDR2: MNHNY, SVGAGI (reference sequence). The junction had 13 bases not matched to a gene; V was cut back by 6 bases and J by 11 bases. CDR3 length equals 14 residues. CDR3 loop: CASSLGQGLYQAFF. DNA for the CDR3: TGTGCCAGCAGCTTGGGACAGGGCCTATATCAGGCTTTCTTT.

The chain uses TRBV7-9 and TRBJ1-1; no reliable D call. The CDR3 totals 11 residues. Germline loops: CDR1 SEHNR, CDR2 FQNEAQ (reference sequence). The germline V and J ends were trimmed by 5 bases and 10 bases, with 11 bases remaining between them. For the CDR3, the DNA is TGTGCCAGCAGCGCGGGGAGCGGAGCTTTCTTT. Amino acids: CASSAGSGAFF.

This clone came up a few times. The chain is built from TRBV19 and TRBJ1-6, with a weak D call TRBD1 (5 bases). Germline assignment: CDR1 LNHDA and CDR2 SQIVND (reference sequence). The CDR3 spans 15 residues. Trimming stripped 1 base from V and 10 bases from J, with 14 bases between. The CDR3 sequence: CASSIAGGFGSPLHF. In DNA form, the CDR3 reads TGTGCCAGTAGTATAGCGGGGGGGTTCGGATCACCCCTCCACTTT.

The chain has TRBV18 and TRBJ2-1, with a tentative D call TRBD2 (6 bases). This CDR3 region has 16 residues. Deletions cut 0 bases from V and 1 base from J, with 10 bases between. Germline CDR1 is KGHSH and CDR2 is LQKENI. CDR3: CASSPPQGGSYNEQFF. CDR3 bases: TGTGCCAGCTCACCACCCCAGGGAGGTTCCTACAATGAGCAGTTCTTC.

The CDR3 sequence: CASSFGRRTEAFF. The CDR3 nucleotides read TGTGCCAGCAGCTTCGGTCGGAGGACTGAAGCTTTCTTT. The V and J genes are TRBV7-6 and TRBJ1-1; D remains unclear. The germline CDR1 and CDR2 sequences are SGHVS and FNYEAQ. The germline V and J ends were trimmed by 3 bases and 5 bases, with 10 bases remaining between them. The CDR3 has 13 amino acids.

This chain connects TRBV15 to TRBJ2-7, with a possible D match to TRBD2 (5 bases). Looked up from germline, CDR1 is LNHNV and CDR2 is YYDKDF (reference sequence). The CDR3 sequence is 13 residues long. V lost 5 bases and J lost 6, with 14 bases in between. CDR3 residues: CATSGVQLGEQYF. The CDR3 DNA is TGTGCCACCAGCGGGGTACAACTAGGCGAGCAGTACTTC.

The chain combines TRBV6-5 with TRBJ1-1; 10 bases map to TRBD1. Trimming at V came to 0 bases and at J to 1 base, leaving 2 bases not matched to a gene. Germline V gene lookup returns CDR1 MNHEY and CDR2 SVGAGI. The length of the CDR3 is 16 residues. CDR3 sequence: CASSYSRQGANTEAFF. DNA for the CDR3: TGTGCCAGCAGTTACTCGAGACAGGGGGCGAACACTGAAGCTTTCTTT.

This clone was detected only once. This chain links TRBV27 with TRBJ2-7; TRBD1 might be the D (6 bases). Germline lookup yields CDR1 MNHEY and CDR2 SMNVEV (reference sequence). The CDR3 spans 15 residues. Trimming cost V 4 bases and J 6 bases, with 19 bases left between them. The DNA for the CDR3 is TGTGCCAGCAGTTCCCATATCTTCACAGGGATCGAGCAGTACTTC. Encoded protein: CASSSHIFTGIEQYF.

J is TRBJ1-6 and V is TRBV6-4; D is uncertain. V lost 3 bases and J lost 7, with 10 bases in between. Per the germline V gene, CDR1 is MRHNA and CDR2 is SNTAGT. The CDR3 is 14 amino acids. In DNA form, the CDR3 reads TGTGCCAGCAGTGAAGGGTTAATGAATTCACCCCTCCACTTT. Protein product: CASSEGLMNSPLHF.

This chain links TRBV27 with TRBJ1-6; no firm D call. Per germline, CDR1 MNHEY and CDR2 SMNVEV (reference sequence). V was clipped by 1 base and J by 5 bases, with 9 bases between them. This CDR3 spans 15 amino acids. This chain's CDR3 is CASSLWAVDNSPLHF. The DNA of the CDR3 is TGTGCCAGCAGTTTATGGGCAGTCGATAATTCACCCCTCCACTTT.

The chain is built from TRBV7-2 and TRBJ2-3, with TRBD2 identical over 12 bases. This CDR3 region has 15 residues. J gave up 7 bases and V 5 bases, and 7 bases lay outside the gene matches. Per the germline V gene, CDR1 is SGHTA and CDR2 is FQGNSA. The CDR3 reads CASSPGTSGPHTQYF. The CDR3 DNA is TGTGCCAGCAGCCCAGGGACTAGCGGGCCACATACGCAGTATTTT.

V and J are TRBV5-6 and TRBJ1-4; no definite D call. V lost 6 bases and J 5 bases, leaving 11 bases between the germline ends. The CDR3 totals 13 residues. CDR1 is SGHDT, CDR2 YYEEEE, per germline. The DNA of the CDR3 is TGTGCCAGCACCTACGGCAACAATGAAAAACTGTTTTTT. Its translation: CASTYGNNEKLFF.

The V and J genes are TRBV7-9 and TRBJ1-4; perhaps TRBD1 as D (5 bases). Germline V CDR1 and CDR2: SEHNR, FQNEAQ (reference sequence). V was pared by 8 bases and J by 7 bases, with 17 bases between. The CDR3 runs to 14 residues. Here the CDR3 reads CASDRPGTGEKLFF. The DNA of the CDR3 is TGTGCCAGCGACCGCCCAGGGACGGGTGAAAAACTGTTTTTT. Together with reference TRBV7-9 and TRBJ1-4, the CDR3 gives the full variable domain: DTGVSQNPRHKITKRGQNVTFRCDPISEHNRLYWYRQTLGQGPEFLTYFQNEAQLEKSRLLSDRFSAERPKGSFSTLEIQRTEQGDSAMYLCASDRPGTGEKLFFGSGTQLSVL.

V and J are TRBV6-6 and TRBJ2-1, with 13 nucleotides matching TRBD2. From germline, CDR1 is MNHNY and CDR2 SVGAGI (reference sequence). The CDR3 length is 14 residues. J lost 15 bases, V lost 2 bases, and 7 bases had no gene match. The CDR3 nucleotides are TGTGCCAGCAGTTACACTAGCGGGAGGGCTCGGGTGTTCTTC. It is translated as CASSYTSGRARVFF.

V and J are TRBV18 and TRBJ1-4; D is possibly TRBD1 (5 bases). The CDR3 runs 14 residues. Per the germline V gene, CDR1 is KGHSH and CDR2 is LQKENI. The V gene lost 3 bases and the J gene lost 8 bases, with 13 bases spanning the gap. CDR3 DNA sequence: TGTGCCAGCTCACCGGCGGGGGGAAACGAAAAACTGTTTTTT. Residues: CASSPAGGNEKLFF.

The rearrangement uses TRBV7-2 and TRBJ1-2; 7 bases agree with TRBD1. The germline gives CDR1 SGHTA, CDR2 FQGNSA. Losses at the gene ends were 5 bases for V and 8 bases for J; bases not matched to a gene: 5. The CDR3 loop spans 12 amino acids. The DNA for the CDR3 is TGTGCCAGCAGCATGCGACAGGGAGGCTACACCTTC. This sequence encodes CASSMRQGGYTF. The entire variable domain, with the rest obtained from reference TRBV7-2 and TRBJ1-2, is as follows: GAGVSQSPSNKVTEKGKDVELRCDPISGHTALYWYRQSLGQGLEFLIYFQGNSAPDKSGLPSDRFSAERTGGSVSTLTIQRTQQEDSAVYLCASSMRQGGYTFGSGTRLTVV.